The present T cell receptor beta chain was sequenced within a study of T cells in Graves' hyperthyroidism and ophthalmopathy. Germline V gene sequence: CDR1 ENHRY, CDR2 SYGVKD. This CDR3 comprises 13 residues. V gave up 10 bases and J gave up 3 bases, with 15 bases separating them. The source material, RNA transcripts, was used to amplify TCR beta CDR3 regions. The TCR CDR3 was amplified in a first-round RT-PCR using the HTBI primer set. Using its own MiXCR run on the multiplex PCR reads, TCRdb lists one record per CDR3 protein. The sample shows around 540,000 distinct CDR3 sequences, around 45% of them seen only once. The definition of stable Graves' hyperthyroidism was no ophthalmopathy progression within 18 months. In patients aged 18 to 65, hyperthyroidism was newly diagnosed, with duration under 2 months. Patients having uncontrolled infection, another autoimmune disease, pregnancy or lactation were not included.

The TCR was taken from a woman between 18 and 30 years old with Graves' hyperthyroidism. The source material was peripheral blood or thyroid tissue (not recorded which). The rearrangement uses TRBV10-3 and TRBJ1-1, with D perhaps matching TRBD1 (5 bases). The CDR3 bases are TGTGCCAGCGCTTTGCAGGGCGACACTGAAGCTTTCTTT. It codes for CASALQGDTEAFF.